This record covers a single T cell receptor beta chain. What it recognizes is unknown. TCRdb re-analysed the reads in MiXCR, keeping a single row per CDR3 protein. This sample has approximately 290,000 distinct CDR3 sequences, with roughly a quarter found just once. This entry belongs to a study of T cell repertoires in cytomegalovirus infection. Across the study: Indications came from public TCR beta signatures; they pointed to CMV infection and to a matching HLA type. Study outcomes and limitations: HLA-C-restricted CMV clonotypes gave the most frequent clonotype in two of eight donors.

The origin of this receptor is a human donor in good health (CMV status not recorded). Some clones in this sample may be carry-over from other donors' samples. Sequencing was performed on PBMCs.

CDR3 protein: CASSLDRAKNIQYF. In nucleotides, the CDR3 is TGTGCCAGCAGCCTTGACAGAGCCAAAAACATTCAGTACTTC. The V call is TRBV27, the J call TRBJ2-4; TRBD1 might be the D (5 bases). With 6 bases removed from V and 0 bases from J, the gap between germline ends came to 9 bases. Germline CDR1 reads MNHEY; CDR2 reads SMNVEV (reference sequence). This CDR3 contains 14 residues.